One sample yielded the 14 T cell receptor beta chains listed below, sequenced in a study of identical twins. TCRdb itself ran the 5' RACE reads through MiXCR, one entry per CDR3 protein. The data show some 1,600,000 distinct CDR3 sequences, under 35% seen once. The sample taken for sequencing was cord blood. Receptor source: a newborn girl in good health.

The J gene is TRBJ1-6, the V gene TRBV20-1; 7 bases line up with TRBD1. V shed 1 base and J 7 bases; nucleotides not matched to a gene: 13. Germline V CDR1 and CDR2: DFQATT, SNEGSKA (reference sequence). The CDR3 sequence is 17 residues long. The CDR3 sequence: CSARAVQGVRGNSPLHF. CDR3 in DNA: TGCAGTGCTAGAGCGGTCCAGGGGGTAAGAGGGAATTCACCCCTCCACTTT.

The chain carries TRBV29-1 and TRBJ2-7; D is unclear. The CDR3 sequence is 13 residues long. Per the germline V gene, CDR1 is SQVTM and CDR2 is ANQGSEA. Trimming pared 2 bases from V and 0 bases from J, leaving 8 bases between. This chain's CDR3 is CSVEWLGSYEQYF. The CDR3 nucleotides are TGCAGCGTTGAATGGCTCGGCTCCTACGAGCAGTACTTC.

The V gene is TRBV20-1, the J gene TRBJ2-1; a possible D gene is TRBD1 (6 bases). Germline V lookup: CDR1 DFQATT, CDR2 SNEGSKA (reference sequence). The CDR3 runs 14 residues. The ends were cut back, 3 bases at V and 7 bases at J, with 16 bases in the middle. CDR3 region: CSARLGAIWNEQFF. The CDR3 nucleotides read TGCAGTGCTAGGTTGGGGGCCATATGGAATGAGCAGTTCTTC.

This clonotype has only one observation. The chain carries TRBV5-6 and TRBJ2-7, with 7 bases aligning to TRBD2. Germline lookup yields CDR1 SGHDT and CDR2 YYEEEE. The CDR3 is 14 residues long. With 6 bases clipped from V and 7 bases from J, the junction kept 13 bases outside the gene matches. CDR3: CASTPGLPYNEQYF. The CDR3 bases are TGTGCCAGCACCCCGGGACTACCGTACAATGAGCAGTACTTC.

CDR3 in amino acids: CASSERQGWEKLFF. The CDR3 coding sequence is TGTGCCAGCAGTGAGCGACAGGGGTGGGAAAAACTGTTTTTT. This rearrangement joins TRBV2 to TRBJ1-4, with 8 bases that match TRBD1. Germline lookup yields CDR1 SNHLY and CDR2 FYNNEI. V lost 3 bases, J lost 8 bases, and 5 bases stayed unmatched. The CDR3 has 14 amino acids.

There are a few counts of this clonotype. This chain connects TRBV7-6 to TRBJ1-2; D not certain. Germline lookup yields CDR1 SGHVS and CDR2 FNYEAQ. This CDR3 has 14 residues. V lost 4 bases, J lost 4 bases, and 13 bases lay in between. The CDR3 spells CASSSLGLGYGYTF. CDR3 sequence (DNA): TGTGCCAGCAGCTCTTTGGGCCTTGGCTATGGCTACACCTTC. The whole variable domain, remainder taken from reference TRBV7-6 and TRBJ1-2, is GAGVSQSPRYKVTKRGQDVALRCDPISGHVSLYWYRQALGQGPEFLTYFNYEAQQDKSGLPNDRFSAERPEGSISTLTIQRTEQRDSAMYRCASSSLGLGYGYTFGSGTRLTVV.

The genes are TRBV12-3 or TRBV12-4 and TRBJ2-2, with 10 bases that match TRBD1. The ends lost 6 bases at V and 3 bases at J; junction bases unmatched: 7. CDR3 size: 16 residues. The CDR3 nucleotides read TGTGCCAGCAGCCCCAGGACAGGGGGTCACACCGGGGAGCTGTTTTTT. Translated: CASSPRTGGHTGELFF.

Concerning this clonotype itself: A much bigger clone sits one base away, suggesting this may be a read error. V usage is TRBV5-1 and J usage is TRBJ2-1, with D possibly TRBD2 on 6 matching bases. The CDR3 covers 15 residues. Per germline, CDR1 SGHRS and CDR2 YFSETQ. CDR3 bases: TGCGCCGGCAGCTCACCTAGCGTATCCTACAATGAGCAGTTCTTC. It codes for CAGSSPSVSYNEQFF.

CDR3 sequence (DNA): TGTGCCAGCAGAGGCAACTCGGGGGCTGCCTACAATGAGCAGTTCTTC. It encodes CASRGNSGAAYNEQFF. The chain employs TRBV12-3 or TRBV12-4 and TRBJ2-1; D may correspond to TRBD1 or TRBD2 (6 bases each). CDR3 length: 16 residues. V dropped 6 bases and J dropped 2 bases, with 17 bases sitting between them.

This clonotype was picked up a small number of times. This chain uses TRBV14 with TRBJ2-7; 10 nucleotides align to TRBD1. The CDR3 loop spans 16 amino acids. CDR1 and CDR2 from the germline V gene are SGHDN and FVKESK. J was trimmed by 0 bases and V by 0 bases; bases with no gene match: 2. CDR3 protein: CASSQDRTGGSYEQYF. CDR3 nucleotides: TGTGCCAGCAGCCAAGATAGGACAGGGGGCTCCTACGAGCAGTACTTC. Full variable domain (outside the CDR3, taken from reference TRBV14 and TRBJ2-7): EAGVTQFPSHSVIEKGQTVTLRCDPISGHDNLYWYRRVMGKEIKFLLHFVKESKQDESGMPNNRFLAERTGGTYSTLKVQPAELEDSGVYFCASSQDRTGGSYEQYFGPGTRLTVT.

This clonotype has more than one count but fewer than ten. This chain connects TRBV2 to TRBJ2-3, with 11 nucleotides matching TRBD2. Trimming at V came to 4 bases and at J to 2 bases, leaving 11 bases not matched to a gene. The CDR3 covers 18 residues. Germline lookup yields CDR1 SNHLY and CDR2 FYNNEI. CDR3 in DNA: TGTGCCAGCAGTGGTAGGCTAGCGGGAGGACTAATCACAGATACGCAGTATTTT. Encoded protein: CASSGRLAGGLITDTQYF.

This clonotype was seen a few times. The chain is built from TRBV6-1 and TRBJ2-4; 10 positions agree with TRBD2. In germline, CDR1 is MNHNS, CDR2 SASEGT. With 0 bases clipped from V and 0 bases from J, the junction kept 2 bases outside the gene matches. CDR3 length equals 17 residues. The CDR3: CASSEATSGLAKNIQYF. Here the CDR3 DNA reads TGTGCCAGCAGTGAAGCGACTAGCGGGCTAGCCAAAAACATTCAGTACTTC.

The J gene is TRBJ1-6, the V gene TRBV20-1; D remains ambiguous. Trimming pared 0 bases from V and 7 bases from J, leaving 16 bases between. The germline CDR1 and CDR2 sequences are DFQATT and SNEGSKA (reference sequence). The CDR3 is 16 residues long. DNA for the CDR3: TGCAGTGCTAGAGATTCCCTGATCCCTCTAAATTCACCCCTCCACTTT. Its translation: CSARDSLIPLNSPLHF.

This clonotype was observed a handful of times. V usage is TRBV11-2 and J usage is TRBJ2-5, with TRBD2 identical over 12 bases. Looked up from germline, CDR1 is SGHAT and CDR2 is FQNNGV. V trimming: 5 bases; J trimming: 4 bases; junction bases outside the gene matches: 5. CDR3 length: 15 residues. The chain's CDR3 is CASSQQGLAGETQYF. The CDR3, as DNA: TGTGCCAGCAGCCAACAGGGACTAGCGGGAGAGACCCAGTACTTC.